The next 19 T cell receptor beta chains were all read from a single sample in a study of patients and donors after allogeneic stem cell transplantation. TCRdb itself ran the RT-PCR reads through MiXCR, one entry per CDR3 protein. The repertoire consists of nearly 20,000 distinct CDR3 sequences, with less than 5% occurring once and the leading ten covering 40%. Sequenced input: blood, either unsorted or a sorted T cell fraction (not recorded which). Every receptor here comes from a human donor who was either an allogeneic HSCT recipient or a stem cell or donor lymphocyte infusion donor (not recorded which). It is not recorded whose cells these are; they may come from a transplant donor.

This clonotype was seen repeatedly, ten times or more. This chain links TRBV19 with TRBJ1-1, with D uncertain. V gave up 3 bases and J gave up 1 base, with 12 bases separating them. The germline V gene encodes CDR1 LNHDA and CDR2 SQIVND (reference sequence). The CDR3 length is 15 residues. CDR3 protein: CASSIGVEENTEAFF. The CDR3 bases are TGTGCCAGTAGTATCGGGGTAGAGGAGAACACTGAAGCTTTCTTT.

This clonotype was counted only a few times. The genes are TRBV18 and TRBJ1-4; perhaps TRBD1 as D (5 bases). Trimming pared 6 bases from V and 5 bases from J, leaving 13 bases between. CDR3 length: 14 amino acids. Germline CDR1 and CDR2: KGHSH and LQKENI. CDR3 in DNA: TGTGCCAGCTCGTACGGGACGGACAATGAAAAACTGTTTTTT. It specifies CASSYGTDNEKLFF.

This clonotype has a count of ten or more. The chain carries TRBV10-1 and TRBJ1-2, with D unresolved. The germline V and J ends were trimmed by 6 bases and 4 bases, with 12 bases remaining between them. The CDR3 sequence is 13 residues long. The germline V gene has CDR1 WNHNN and CDR2 SYGVQD (reference sequence). The CDR3 region is CASSQDTSYGYTF. DNA for the CDR3: TGCGCCAGCAGCCAAGACACGAGCTATGGCTACACCTTC.

This clonotype was found many times. The chain uses TRBV3-1 and TRBJ2-5, with 10 bases lining up with TRBD2. V gave up 3 bases and J gave up 4 bases; unmatched junction bases: 5. The CDR3 is 15 amino acids. Germline loops: CDR1 LGHDT, CDR2 YNNKEL (reference sequence). In DNA form, the CDR3 reads TGTGCCAGCAGCCACAGCCTAGCGGGAGCAGAGACCCAGTACTTC. Translated, it gives CASSHSLAGAETQYF.

The table lists this clonotype with many counts. This chain uses TRBV19 with TRBJ2-4; D tentatively reads TRBD1 or TRBD2 (5 bases each). This CDR3 is 12 amino acids long. CDR1 is LNHDA, CDR2 SQIVND, per germline (reference sequence). The germline V and J ends were trimmed by 9 bases and 9 bases, with 15 bases remaining between them. The CDR3 DNA sequence: TGTGCCAGCGGCTACCCGAGGGGCATTCAGTACTTC. Translation: CASGYPRGIQYF.

This clonotype was observed many times. This chain joins TRBV18 and TRBJ2-1; D gene uncertain. The CDR3 is 12 residues long. From germline, CDR1 is KGHSH and CDR2 LQKENI. The germline V and J ends were trimmed by 3 bases and 7 bases, with 7 bases remaining between them. The CDR3: CASSPGRNEQFF. The CDR3 nucleotides are TGTGCCAGCTCACCTGGGCGGAATGAGCAGTTCTTC.

This clonotype showed up many times. The chain recombines TRBV6-1 with TRBJ1-1; D unclear. The CDR3 has 15 residues. Looked up from germline, CDR1 is MNHNS and CDR2 is SASEGT. V lost 7 bases and J lost 1, with 16 bases in between. CDR3 protein: CASTAVEGGNTEAFF. Written as DNA, the CDR3 is TGTGCCAGCACGGCTGTTGAAGGCGGGAACACTGAAGCTTTCTTT.

Ten or more counts support this clonotype. Here the CDR3 reads CASSFVTGRIYGYTF. DNA of the CDR3: TGCGCCAGCAGCTTTGTAACAGGACGAATCTATGGCTACACCTTC. The chain joins TRBV5-1 to TRBJ1-2, with a possible D match to TRBD1 (5 bases). V was trimmed by 2 bases and J by 4 bases, leaving 15 bases between them. This CDR3 has 15 residues. Germline V gene lookup returns CDR1 SGHRS and CDR2 YFSETQ.

In its sample, this clonotype was seen many times. The J gene is TRBJ1-6, the V gene TRBV7-9, with no clear D. V lost 2 bases, J lost 5 bases, and 10 bases lay in between. Germline V lookup: CDR1 SEHNR, CDR2 FQNEAQ (reference sequence). The CDR3 extends over 15 amino acids. CDR3 protein: CASSLYGANNSPLHF. CDR3 DNA sequence: TGTGCCAGCAGCTTATACGGCGCAAATAATTCACCCCTCCACTTT.

This clonotype was picked up a small number of times. The genes are TRBV21-1 and TRBJ2-1; the DNA was not compared with TRBD2, the D call given in the table. TRBV21-1 constitutes a pseudogene. This CDR3 is built from 22 residues. CDR3 sequence reads: CASSKVSVMGLAGDRGYNEQFF. For the CDR3, the DNA is TGTGCCAGCAGCAAAGTATCGGTAATGGGACTAGCGGGAGACCGTGGCTACAATGAGCAGTTCTTC.

The chain joins TRBV10-3 to TRBJ2-3; no clear D. CDR1 is ENHRY, CDR2 SYGVKD, per germline. The germline V and J ends were trimmed by 3 bases and 5 bases, with 6 bases remaining between them. The CDR3 extends over 12 amino acids. As DNA, the CDR3 is TGTGCCATCAGTGATTATAGAGATACGCAGTATTTT. Its protein product is CAISDYRDTQYF.

In its sample, this clonotype was seen a few times. The J gene is TRBJ2-5, the V gene TRBV20-1; D is ambiguous. The length of the CDR3 is 12 residues. CDR1 is DFQATT and CDR2 is SNEGSKA in the germline V gene (reference sequence). Trimming pared 3 bases from V and 8 bases from J, leaving 13 bases between. In DNA, the CDR3 is TGCAGTGCTAGGCACTACGCAGAAACCCAGTACTTC. This translates into CSARHYAETQYF.

This clonotype was seen many times. V is TRBV5-1 and J is TRBJ2-1, with TRBD2 as a possible D gene (5 bases). V gave up 0 bases and J gave up 9 bases, with 16 bases separating them. This CDR3 contains 15 residues. Germline CDR1 SGHRS, CDR2 YFSETQ. The CDR3: CASSLDQFGGGEQFF. DNA of the CDR3: TGCGCCAGCAGCTTGGATCAATTTGGCGGAGGTGAGCAGTTCTTC.

This clonotype has at least ten counts. V is TRBV9 and J is TRBJ2-2; D is ambiguous. V lost 2 bases, J lost 5 bases, and 13 bases lay in between. CDR3 length: 15 residues. Germline loops: CDR1 SGDLS, CDR2 YYNGEE. CDR3 protein: CASSVFRGRTGELFF. CDR3 nucleotide sequence: TGTGCCAGCAGCGTTTTTCGAGGTCGGACCGGGGAGCTGTTTTTT.

This clonotype was observed at least ten times. The CDR3 loop reads CASSVDLAGGKLFF. CDR3 in DNA: TGTGCCAGCAGCGTAGACTTAGCGGGAGGCAAGCTGTTTTTT. The V gene is TRBV9, the J gene TRBJ2-2; TRBD2 agrees at 10 bases. Germline V gene sequence: CDR1 SGDLS, CDR2 YYNGEE. J gave up 12 bases and V 0 bases, and 5 bases lay outside the gene matches. The CDR3 covers 14 residues.

Ten or more counts support this clonotype. This sequence joins TRBV20-1 and TRBJ1-1, with D unresolved. Germline V gene sequence: CDR1 DFQATT, CDR2 SNEGSKA (reference sequence). This CDR3 has 11 residues. V shed 0 bases and J shed 10 bases, with 9 bases lying between them. The CDR3: CSARDRFGAFF. CDR3 nucleotide sequence: TGCAGTGCTAGAGATCGCTTCGGAGCTTTCTTT.

The genes are TRBV7-9 and TRBJ1-1; D remains ambiguous. The germline V and J ends were trimmed by 1 base and 4 bases, with 7 bases remaining between them. CDR1 is SEHNR, CDR2 FQNEAQ, per germline (reference sequence). The CDR3 has 13 amino acids. CDR3 coding DNA: TGTGCCAGCAGCTTAGTCGCCACCACTGAAGCTTTCTTT. It specifies CASSLVATTEAFF.

This clonotype has a count of ten or more. The chain is built from TRBV29-1 and TRBJ2-1; D call uncertain. Germline assignment: CDR1 SQVTM and CDR2 ANQGSEA. This CDR3 spans 12 amino acids. Trimming stripped 4 bases from V and 10 bases from J, with 14 bases between. The CDR3 DNA is TGCAGCGTTGCCGGAGAAACAAGCGAGCAGTTCTTC. This encodes CSVAGETSEQFF.

The gene calls are TRBV19 and TRBJ2-7, with unresolved D. The CDR3 extends over 15 amino acids. V was cut by 5 bases and J by 2 bases, with 16 bases left in between. Germline CDR1 LNHDA, CDR2 SQIVND (reference sequence). CDR3 in DNA: TGTGCCAGTAGTTCAGGTTCCACCAAGGCCTACGAGCAGTACTTC. Protein product: CASSSGSTKAYEQYF.